Shown below are 24 T cell receptor beta chains from a single sample sequenced in a study of cytomegalovirus exposure and HLA in healthy donors. The primer mix had 60 Vbeta and 13 Jbeta primers. Assay: immunoSEQ multiplex PCR; the TCRdb copy retains only in-frame clones and omits some. The sample has 150,000 or so clones; around 82% are singletons. Material: PBMCs. These receptors were collected from a boy younger than 10 in good health and CMV-seronegative.

V is TRBV5-5 and J is TRBJ2-5; 9 bases line up with TRBD2. J lost 2 bases, V lost 4 bases, and 12 bases had no gene match. CDR1 is SGHKS, CDR2 YYEKEE, per germline (reference sequence). CDR3 length: 17 amino acids. The CDR3 loop reads CASSLLFSTSGQETQYF. In DNA form, the CDR3 reads TGTGCCAGCAGCCTGCTTTTTTCTACTAGCGGGCAAGAGACCCAGTACTTC.

The V and J genes are TRBV4-1 and TRBJ2-1; 11 bases map to TRBD2. Trimming cost V 5 bases and J 0 bases; bases outside gene matches: 6. The CDR3 sequence is 17 residues long. CDR1 MGHRA and CDR2 YSYEKL come from the germline V gene. CDR3 region: CASSLTGTSGSYNEQFF. CDR3 in DNA: TGCGCCAGCAGCTTAACCGGGACTAGCGGCTCCTACAATGAGCAGTTCTTC.

V gene TRBV27 combines with J gene TRBJ2-2; TRBD1 aligns across 7 bases. Trimming took 0 bases from V and 2 from J; bases not matched to a gene: 15. Germline V gene data show CDR1 as MNHEY and CDR2 as SMNVEV (reference sequence). The CDR3 is 20 residues long. CDR3 sequence: CASSLSLSRFDRANTGELFF. For the CDR3, the DNA is TGTGCCAGCAGTTTATCTCTATCCCGATTCGACAGGGCTAACACCGGGGAGCTGTTTTTT.

This sequence joins TRBV12-5 and TRBJ2-3; 13 nucleotides match TRBD2. V shed 4 bases and J 8 bases; nucleotides not matched to a gene: 27. Per the germline V gene, CDR1 is LGHNT and CDR2 is FRNRAP. This CDR3 has 22 amino acids. CDR3 bases: TGTGCTAGTGGTTCCGCTACATATCTAGGACTAGCGGGAGTCGAGGGAGAGCGTACGCAGTATTTT. Its protein product is CASGSATYLGLAGVEGERTQYF.

The genes are TRBV15 and TRBJ2-5, with 11 bases identical to TRBD2. Germline CDR1 and CDR2: LNHNV and YYDKDF (reference sequence). The ends lost 0 bases at V and 0 bases at J; junction bases unmatched: 9. The CDR3 extends over 19 amino acids. CDR3 coding DNA: TGTGCCACCAGCAGAGATCTGGGACTAGCGGAGAAGTACCAAGAGACCCAGTACTTC. Its translation is CATSRDLGLAEKYQETQYF.

This clone was recorded a few times. This chain links TRBV18 with TRBJ2-1; maybe TRBD2 (6 bases). The CDR3 spans 14 residues. Trimming took 1 base from V and 7 from J, leaving 11 bases between them. Germline CDR1 is KGHSH and CDR2 is LQKENI. CDR3 DNA sequence: TGTGCCAGCTCACCACAGGCTAGCGAGAATGAGCAGTTCTTC. It specifies CASSPQASENEQFF.

This clone was seen only once. This chain uses TRBV7-3 with TRBJ2-3; 8 bases map to TRBD2. Germline V CDR1 and CDR2: SGHTA, FQGTGA. The CDR3 extends over 17 amino acids. V shed 2 bases, J shed 3 bases, and the junction held 10 bases outside the gene matches. Here the CDR3 DNA reads TGTGCCAGCAGCTTACCCCTCGCAGCGGGAGAGACAGATACGCAGTATTTT. Translated, it gives CASSLPLAAGETDTQYF.

This chain joins TRBV7-8 and TRBJ2-1; TRBD2 aligns across 8 bases. J lost 1 base, V lost 6 bases, and 5 bases had no gene match. The CDR3 totals 15 residues. Germline CDR1 and CDR2: SGHVS and FQNEAQ. CDR3 in amino acids: CASRQSGRSYNEQFF. CDR3 sequence (DNA): TGTGCCAGCAGACAGAGCGGGAGATCCTACAATGAGCAGTTCTTC. Full variable domain (rest looked up from reference TRBV7-8 and TRBJ2-1): GAGVSQSPRYKVAKRGQDVALRCDPISGHVSLFWYQQALGQGPEFLTYFQNEAQLDKSGLPSDRFFAERPEGSVSTLKIQRTQQEDSAVYLCASRQSGRSYNEQFFGPGTRLTVL.

This clone has only a few counts. The chain recombines TRBV28 with TRBJ1-3, with D possibly being TRBD1 (5 bases). Germline values: CDR1 MDHEN, CDR2 SYDVKM. V lost 3 bases to trimming and J lost 0 bases, with 18 bases between them. This CDR3 has 18 amino acids. The DNA of the CDR3 is TGTGCCAGCAGTTTGGGCGGGACCCCGGGTCTCTCTGGAAACACCATATATTTT. Its translation is CASSLGGTPGLSGNTIYF. Supplemented by reference TRBV28 and TRBJ1-3, the full variable domain reads DVKVTQSSRYLVKRTGEKVFLECVQDMDHENMFWYRQDPGLGLRLIYFSYDVKMKEKGDIPEGYSVSREKKERFSLILESASTNQTSMYLCASSLGGTPGLSGNTIYFGEGSWLTVV.

This rearrangement joins TRBV25-1 to TRBJ1-1; 8 bases line up with TRBD1. Trimming removed 4 bases from V and 7 bases from J; junction bases left unmatched: 8. This CDR3 has 14 residues. Germline-derived CDR1 and CDR2 are MGHDK and SYGVNS. The CDR3: CASSGRDRNLEAFF. CDR3 nucleotide sequence: TGTGCCAGCAGTGGGCGGGACAGGAACCTTGAAGCTTTCTTT. The full variable domain, its missing parts supplied by reference TRBV25-1 and TRBJ1-1, is EADIYQTPRYLVIGTGKKITLECSQTMGHDKMYWYQQDPGMELHLIHYSYGVNSTEKGDLSSESTVSRIRTEHFPLTLESARPSHTSQYLCASSGRDRNLEAFFGQGTRLTVV.

CDR3 nucleotides: TGTGCCAGCGCGCAGGGGATCTCCTACGAGCAGTACTTC. As protein: CASAQGISYEQYF. The rearrangement uses TRBV27 and TRBJ2-5; a weak D match, TRBD1 (6 bases). With the DNA end fitting TRBJ2-7 better, the J assignment may be wrong. The germline V gene has CDR1 MNHEY and CDR2 SMNVEV (reference sequence). This CDR3 region has 13 residues.

The CDR3, as DNA: TGTGCCAGCAGCCCCCCGACTAGCGGGAAAGAGACCCAGTACTTC. It codes for CASSPPTSGKETQYF. The rearrangement uses TRBV5-5 and TRBJ2-5, with TRBD2 matching over 11 bases. Germline CDR1 reads SGHKS; CDR2 reads YYEKEE (reference sequence). V was pared by 4 bases and J by 3 bases, with 5 bases of the junction left unmatched. The CDR3 is 15 residues long.

This chain uses TRBV4-1 with TRBJ2-5; no clear D gene. The CDR3 contains 13 residues. Germline CDR1 is MGHRA and CDR2 is YSYEKL. Trimming removed 0 bases from V and 4 bases from J, with 6 bases in between. The CDR3 region has the DNA TGCGCCAGCAGCCAAGATCTGGCAGAGACCCAGTACTTC. It is translated as CASSQDLAETQYF.

The V call is TRBV28, the J call TRBJ1-5; possible D gene TRBD1, 5 bases. The length of the CDR3 is 15 residues. V lost 1 base and J 4 bases, leaving 11 bases between the germline ends. CDR1 is MDHEN and CDR2 is SYDVKM in the germline V gene. CDR3 in amino acids: CASSLLRGGNQPQHF. The CDR3 nucleotides read TGTGCCAGCAGTTTATTGAGGGGAGGGAATCAGCCCCAGCATTTT.

The V and J genes are TRBV18 and TRBJ2-3; D ambiguous. V gave up 10 bases and J gave up 0 bases, with 11 bases separating them. Germline loops: CDR1 KGHSH, CDR2 LQKENI. This CDR3 is built from 13 residues. The CDR3 sequence is CATSAASTDTQYF. For the CDR3, the DNA is TGTGCCACCAGCGCGGCTAGCACAGATACGCAGTATTTT.

The chain has TRBV6-5 and TRBJ1-1; D unclear. CDR3 length: 14 residues. V lost 8 bases and J 1 base, leaving 14 bases between the germline ends. Germline V lookup: CDR1 MNHEY, CDR2 SVGAGI. The DNA of the CDR3 is TGTGCCAGCCGCTTGGGCGACGCGAACACTGAAGCTTTCTTT. It is translated as CASRLGDANTEAFF.

This sequence joins TRBV9 and TRBJ2-5; 9 bases are shared with TRBD1. The ends lost 4 bases at V and 1 base at J; junction bases unmatched: 8. Germline values: CDR1 SGDLS, CDR2 YYNGEE. CDR3 length: 16 amino acids. The CDR3 nucleotides are TGTGCCAGCAGCCCCCGGGACAGGGTTAGCCAAGAGACCCAGTACTTC. This translates into CASSPRDRVSQETQYF. Looking up the rest from reference TRBV9 and TRBJ2-5 gives the full variable domain: DSGVTQTPKHLITATGQRVTLRCSPRSGDLSVYWYQQSLDQGLQFLIQYYNGEERAKGNILERFSAQQFPDLHSELNLSSLELGDSALYFCASSPRDRVSQETQYFGPGTRLLVL.

The chain recombines TRBV5-1 with TRBJ1-3; TRBD1 matches 7 bases. This CDR3 has 13 residues. V lost 0 bases to trimming and J lost 8 bases; unmatched junction nucleotides: 2. The V gene's germline CDR1 is SGHRS and CDR2 YFSETQ. In DNA form, the CDR3 reads TGCGCCAGCAGCTTGGACAGGGGCGACACCATATATTTT. Protein: CASSLDRGDTIYF. Combining the CDR3 with reference TRBV5-1 and TRBJ1-3 gives the whole variable domain KAGVTQTPRYLIKTRGQQVTLSCSPISGHRSVSWYQQTPGQGLQFLFEYFSETQRNKGNFPGRFSGRQFSNSRSEMNVSTLELGDSALYLCASSLDRGDTIYFGEGSWLTVV.

The CDR3 region has the DNA TGTGCCAGCAGCCAAGATAGCAGGGTTGGCTATGGCTACACCTTC. It specifies CASSQDSRVGYGYTF. The V and J genes are TRBV4-2 and TRBJ1-2, with D possibly being TRBD1 (5 bases). Germline values: CDR1 LGHNA, CDR2 YNFKEQ. The length of the CDR3 is 15 residues. The V gene lost 0 bases and the J gene lost 4 bases, with 12 bases spanning the gap.

The chain recombines TRBV6-5 with TRBJ1-1, with 9 bases matching TRBD1. Germline trimming cut 6 bases from V and 0 bases from J; bases unmatched to any gene: 5. The CDR3 has 15 residues. Germline assignment: CDR1 MNHEY and CDR2 SVGAGI. The CDR3 DNA follows: TGTGCCAGCAGAACAGGACAGGGGATGAACACTGAAGCTTTCTTT. This codes for CASRTGQGMNTEAFF.

The chain has TRBV19 and TRBJ1-6; TRBD1 agrees at 8 bases. J was trimmed by 9 bases and V by 5 bases; bases with no gene match: 12. Germline V gives CDR1 LNHDA, CDR2 SQIVND (reference sequence). CDR3 length: 16 residues. CDR3 protein: CASSPDREMRGSPLHF. As DNA, the CDR3 is TGTGCCAGTAGTCCGGACAGGGAAATGCGTGGTTCACCCCTCCACTTT.

The chain combines TRBV28 with TRBJ1-1; weak D call: TRBD1 (5 bases). V shed 3 bases and J shed 5 bases, with 19 bases lying between them. The CDR3 is 16 amino acids. The V gene's germline CDR1 is MDHEN and CDR2 SYDVKM. CDR3 loop: CASSLVMGGAGTEAFF. In DNA, the CDR3 is TGTGCCAGCAGTTTGGTCATGGGAGGGGCGGGAACTGAAGCTTTCTTT.

The chain employs TRBV6-5 and TRBJ1-1; D not resolved. The CDR3 has 13 residues. Germline V gene data show CDR1 as MNHEY and CDR2 as SVGAGI. Trimming removed 5 bases at V and 4 bases at J, with 11 bases between. CDR3 residues: CASSPPGSTEAFF. The CDR3 DNA is TGTGCCAGCAGTCCCCCCGGTAGCACTGAAGCTTTCTTT.

The rearrangement links TRBV7-9 to TRBJ2-5; TRBD1 agrees at 8 bases. The J call may be mistaken, given a closer DNA end match to TRBJ2-7. The length of the CDR3 is 14 residues. Per germline, CDR1 SEHNR and CDR2 FQNEAQ (reference sequence). This CDR3 is CASSLTGVLYEQYF. The CDR3, as DNA: TGTGCCAGCAGCCTGACAGGGGTACTCTACGAGCAGTACTTC.